Each of the 21 T cell receptor beta chains below was sequenced from the same sample in a study of patients and donors after allogeneic stem cell transplantation. From the RT-PCR reads, TCRdb called clonotypes with MiXCR, one entry per CDR3 protein. This table has roughly 960,000 distinct CDR3 sequences, 15% to 20% appearing once. The sample taken for sequencing was blood, either unsorted or a sorted T cell fraction (not recorded which). These receptors all stem from a human donor who was either an allogeneic HSCT recipient or a stem cell or donor lymphocyte infusion donor (not recorded which). It is not recorded whose cells these are; they may come from a transplant donor.

The genes are TRBV30 and TRBJ2-7; TRBD2 matches 7 bases. The germline CDR1 and CDR2 sequences are GTSNPN and SVGIG (reference sequence). This CDR3 has 13 amino acids. Trimming took 0 bases from V and 6 from J; bases not matched to a gene: 5. The CDR3 sequence is CAWSVLASGEQYF. The CDR3 DNA reads as TGTGCCTGGAGTGTATTGGCTAGCGGCGAGCAGTACTTC.

This sequence joins TRBV5-5 and TRBJ2-5; D ambiguous. CDR3 length equals 16 residues. V lost 2 bases and J 2 bases, leaving 16 bases between the germline ends. The germline V gene encodes CDR1 SGHKS and CDR2 YYEKEE (reference sequence). The CDR3 loop reads CASSFGAQTAQETQYF. DNA for the CDR3: TGTGCCAGCAGCTTCGGTGCCCAGACCGCTCAAGAGACCCAGTACTTC.

The chain recombines TRBV12-5 with TRBJ1-2; 8 bases are a match to TRBD1. CDR3 length: 16 amino acids. In germline, CDR1 is LGHNT, CDR2 FRNRAP. Trimming cost V 1 base and J 6 bases; bases outside gene matches: 10. Here the CDR3 reads CASGLDTPGGSDGYTF. The CDR3 DNA is TGTGCTAGTGGTTTGGACACTCCAGGGGGCTCGGATGGCTACACCTTC.

This clonotype appeared many times. The chain combines TRBV5-1 with TRBJ1-1; D is unclear. The CDR3 runs 14 residues. V was clipped by 4 bases and J by 0 bases, with 10 bases between them. Germline loops: CDR1 SGHRS, CDR2 YFSETQ. In DNA, the CDR3 is TGCGCCAGCAGCCTGGCGCAGTTGAACACTGAAGCTTTCTTT. It codes for CASSLAQLNTEAFF.

In its sample, this clonotype was seen a few times. The chain combines TRBV5-1 with TRBJ1-2, with TRBD1 identical over 9 bases. The CDR3 consists of 14 residues. Germline values: CDR1 SGHRS, CDR2 YFSETQ. V was clipped by 4 bases and J by 5 bases; unmatched bases: 6. The CDR3 spells CASSRWDREYGYTF. DNA of the CDR3: TGCGCCAGCAGCCGCTGGGACAGGGAGTATGGCTACACCTTC.

This clonotype came up a few times. J is TRBJ2-1 and V is TRBV11-2; no definite D call. Germline CDR1 and CDR2: SGHAT and FQNNGV. Trimming removed 1 base at V and 8 bases at J, with 12 bases between. The CDR3 sequence is 14 residues long. CDR3: CASSLVLGIDEQFF. In DNA, the CDR3 is TGTGCCAGCAGCTTAGTATTGGGGATCGATGAGCAGTTCTTC. The full variable domain, rest sourced from reference TRBV11-2 and TRBJ2-1, is EAGVAQSPRYKIIEKRQSVAFWCNPISGHATLYWYQQILGQGPKLLIQFQNNGVVDDSQLPKDRFSAERLKGVDSTLKIQPAKLEDSAVYLCASSLVLGIDEQFFGPGTRLTVL.

This clonotype was seen a few times. This sequence joins TRBV29-1 and TRBJ1-1, with D possibly being TRBD1 (6 bases). Trimming left V 7 bases short and J 0 bases short, with 15 bases between. The CDR3 runs to 14 residues. Germline V gene data show CDR1 as SQVTM and CDR2 as ANQGSEA. In nucleotides, the CDR3 is TGCAGCGCAATCCGGGACACGGTGAACACTGAAGCTTTCTTT. Protein sequence: CSAIRDTVNTEAFF. Full variable domain (rest looked up from reference TRBV29-1 and TRBJ1-1): SAVISQKPSRDICQRGTSLTIQCQVDSQVTMMFWYRQQPGQSLTLIATANQGSEATYESGFVIDKFPISRPNLTFSTLTVSNMSPEDSSIYLCSAIRDTVNTEAFFGQGTRLTVV.

This clonotype appeared a few times. The chain recombines TRBV4-2 with TRBJ2-2; 13 bases match TRBD2. This CDR3 is built from 17 residues. Germline-derived CDR1 and CDR2 are LGHNA and YNFKEQ. J lost 4 bases, V lost 1 base, and 3 bases had no gene match. The CDR3 reads CASSQVRLAGGTGELFF. The CDR3 bases are TGTGCCAGCAGCCAAGTCCGACTAGCGGGGGGCACCGGGGAGCTGTTTTTT.

This clonotype showed up just a few times. CDR3 coding DNA: TGCAGCGTTGAAGTACTTGCAACTAATGAAAAACTGTTTTTT. Amino acid sequence: CSVEVLATNEKLFF. The chain uses TRBV29-1 and TRBJ1-4; no clear D. CDR1 SQVTM and CDR2 ANQGSEA come from the germline V gene. The CDR3 is 14 amino acids. V lost 1 base and J 0 bases, leaving 6 bases between the germline ends.

This clonotype was seen more than once but under ten times. The V and J genes are TRBV12-3 or TRBV12-4 and TRBJ2-1, with D possibly TRBD1 on 7 matching bases. The CDR3 has 15 residues. Trimming took off 3 bases at V and 7 bases at J, with 16 bases between the two ends. The DNA of the CDR3 is TGTGCCAGCAGTTTCAGCAGGGGGGCGCTGAATGAGCAGTTCTTC. It codes for CASSFSRGALNEQFF.

The chain recombines TRBV5-1 with TRBJ2-3; tentatively, D is TRBD1 or TRBD2 (5 bases each). With 6 bases removed from V and 2 bases from J, the gap between germline ends came to 16 bases. The V gene's germline CDR1 is SGHRS and CDR2 YFSETQ. This CDR3 comprises 15 residues. CDR3 sequence (DNA): TGCGCCAGCAAAACCGGGACCAGGACCACAGATACGCAGTATTTT. Protein sequence: CASKTGTRTTDTQYF.

This chain connects TRBV15 to TRBJ2-4; 7 bases line up with TRBD2. Germline V gives CDR1 LNHNV, CDR2 YYDKDF (reference sequence). J lost 0 bases, V lost 0 bases, and 11 bases had no gene match. This CDR3 is 19 amino acids long. The CDR3 DNA reads as TGTGCCACCAGCAGAGATAGGGCTAGCGGAGATCTAGCCAAAAACATTCAGTACTTC. Amino acid sequence: CATSRDRASGDLAKNIQYF.

This chain joins TRBV6-1 and TRBJ1-5, with a possible D match to TRBD1 (6 bases). Looked up from germline, CDR1 is MNHNS and CDR2 is SASEGT. V shed 6 bases and J shed 3 bases, with 18 bases lying between them. The CDR3 has 16 residues. The CDR3 loop is CASRDKVTGINQPQHF. CDR3 coding DNA: TGTGCCAGCAGAGATAAAGTCACAGGGATCAATCAGCCCCAGCATTTT.

This clonotype was seen a handful of times. This chain uses TRBV7-8 with TRBJ2-3; no clear D gene. This CDR3 comprises 15 residues. The germline V gene encodes CDR1 SGHVS and CDR2 FQNEAQ. V shed 5 bases and J shed 4 bases, with 16 bases lying between them. This CDR3 reads CASSPRIPKPDTQYF. The CDR3 DNA is TGTGCCAGCAGCCCGAGGATCCCAAAACCAGATACGCAGTATTTT.

This clonotype was observed a handful of times. This chain uses TRBV30 with TRBJ2-5; a possible D gene is TRBD1 (6 bases). Germline-derived CDR1 and CDR2 are GTSNPN and SVGIG (reference sequence). With 4 bases removed from V and 5 bases from J, the gap between germline ends came to 11 bases. The CDR3 is made up of 12 amino acids. The CDR3 DNA reads TGTGCCTGGAAACGGGACACGGAGACCCAGTACTTC. Translated, it gives CAWKRDTETQYF.

This clonotype appeared a few times. This rearrangement joins TRBV12-3 or TRBV12-4 to TRBJ1-1; 9 positions match TRBD1. The CDR3 spans 17 residues. After removal of 7 bases from V and 0 bases from J, the junction contained 12 bases not matched to a gene. CDR3 DNA: TGTGCCAGCACCCCACCCTGGGACAGGGATATGAACACTGAAGCTTTCTTT. The encoded protein is CASTPPWDRDMNTEAFF.

This rearrangement joins TRBV29-1 to TRBJ2-3; 12 bases are a match to TRBD2. Germline CDR1 is SQVTM and CDR2 is ANQGSEA. CDR3 length: 14 residues. V lost 5 bases, J lost 3 bases, and 3 bases stayed unmatched. In DNA, the CDR3 is TGCAGCGTTCTAGCGGGGGGGCGTACAGATACGCAGTATTTT. Protein product: CSVLAGGRTDTQYF.

This clonotype was seen more than once but under ten times. The chain links TRBV15 to TRBJ2-5, with D unresolved. Germline CDR1 LNHNV, CDR2 YYDKDF (reference sequence). This CDR3 is built from 16 residues. The ends were cut back, 0 bases at V and 4 bases at J, with 15 bases in the middle. DNA for the CDR3: TGTGCCACCAGCAGAGACCCGACCCGGGTCCGAGAGACCCAGTACTTC. It encodes CATSRDPTRVRETQYF.

In its sample, this clonotype was seen a few times. The chain couples TRBV7-3 to TRBJ1-1; 9 positions match TRBD1. The CDR3 consists of 16 residues. The V gene end was trimmed by 7 bases and the J gene end by 0 bases; junction bases not matched to a gene: 9. Germline CDR1 reads SGHTA; CDR2 reads FQGTGA. CDR3 amino acids: CASTSDRGLMNTEAFF. CDR3 DNA sequence: TGTGCCAGCACCTCGGACAGGGGCCTTATGAACACTGAAGCTTTCTTT.

This clonotype has more than one count but fewer than ten. This CDR3 reads CASSLQRTSGSTDTQYF. CDR3 sequence (DNA): TGTGCCAGCAGCCTACAACGGACTAGCGGGAGCACAGATACGCAGTATTTT. The chain recombines TRBV7-2 with TRBJ2-3, with 11 bases lining up with TRBD2. The junction had 7 bases not matched to a gene; V was cut back by 5 bases and J by 0 bases. This CDR3 is 17 amino acids long. CDR1 SGHTA and CDR2 FQGNSA come from the germline V gene.

A few counts support this clonotype. The chain carries TRBV12-3 or TRBV12-4 and TRBJ2-2; maybe TRBD2 (6 bases). The CDR3 covers 14 residues. V lost 6 bases and J lost 1, with 9 bases in between. The DNA of the CDR3 is TGTGCCAGCAGCAATAGCGGGAACACCGGGGAGCTGTTTTTT. It encodes CASSNSGNTGELFF.